This paragraph reports one T cell receptor (beta chain). The CDR3 covers 13 residues. The germline CDR1 and CDR2 sequences are MGHDK and SYGVNS. Trimming removed 7 bases from V and 5 bases from J, with 12 bases in between. The sample belongs to a study of CD8 T cells in Susac syndrome. The authors reverse transcribed roughly 0.5 to 1 ug RNA with random hexamers. In TCRdb, the immunoSEQ multiplex PCR reads were re-called with MiXCR into one record per CDR3 protein. The table shows 150,000 to 200,000 distinct CDR3 sequences, with approximately 96% occurring only once. Controls were age- and sex-matched healthy donors.

The chain links TRBV25-1 to TRBJ2-1; tentatively, D is TRBD2 (6 bases). The sequence was obtained from a human donor in good health. Sequenced: CD4+ T cells from PBMCs. CDR3 nucleotide sequence: TGTGCCAGCAACCGGGGAGGAGACAATGAGCAGTTCTTC. Translation: CASNRGGDNEQFF.